The 14 T cell receptor beta chains given below trace back to one sample, sequenced in a study of blood T cell repertoires in COVID-19. The protocol was immunoSEQ multiplex PCR, while the TCRdb copy is restricted to in-frame clones and leaves out a portion. This table holds 200,000 to 250,000 clones, around 84% found once. The sample consisted of peripheral blood. The source is a man younger than 40 with active or convalescent COVID-19.

This clone was counted once. The V and J genes are TRBV4-1 and TRBJ2-1, with TRBD2 matching 13 bases. The CDR3 extends over 17 amino acids. Germline CDR1 reads MGHRA; CDR2 reads YSYEKL. J was trimmed by 9 bases and V by 0 bases; bases with no gene match: 8. CDR3 DNA: TGCGCCAGCAGCCAAGATCAGGGGACTAGCGGGATTGGTGAGCAGTTCTTC. Protein: CASSQDQGTSGIGEQFF.

This sequence joins TRBV28 and TRBJ2-2; 7 bases align to TRBD1. CDR3 length equals 15 residues. V lost 6 bases, J lost 1 base, and 5 bases stayed unmatched. Germline CDR1 MDHEN, CDR2 SYDVKM. In DNA, the CDR3 is TGTGCCAGCAGCCGGAGACAGGGGAACACCGGGGAGCTGTTTTTT. Protein product: CASSRRQGNTGELFF. Filled out from reference TRBV28 and TRBJ2-2, the complete variable domain reads DVKVTQSSRYLVKRTGEKVFLECVQDMDHENMFWYRQDPGLGLRLIYFSYDVKMKEKGDIPEGYSVSREKKERFSLILESASTNQTSMYLCASSRRQGNTGELFFGEGSRLTVL.

V is TRBV7-3 and J is TRBJ2-1; 8 bases match TRBD2. The CDR3 loop spans 13 amino acids. CDR1 SGHTA and CDR2 FQGTGA come from the germline V gene. V was clipped by 5 bases and J by 10 bases; unmatched bases: 7. CDR3: CASSPSREGEQFF. The CDR3 nucleotides read TGTGCCAGCAGCCCTTCTCGGGAGGGCGAGCAGTTCTTC.

The J gene is TRBJ2-1, the V gene TRBV5-1, with 8 bases matching TRBD1. The J segment lost 0 bases and the V segment lost 8 bases, leaving 10 bases of the junction unmatched. Per the germline V gene, CDR1 is SGHRS and CDR2 is YFSETQ. This CDR3 contains 16 residues. DNA for the CDR3: TGCGCCAGTGCACTTCAGGGGGCGAGCTCCTACAATGAGCAGTTCTTC. It yields the protein CASALQGASSYNEQFF.

The V and J genes are TRBV29-1 and TRBJ1-4; 8 bases match TRBD1. The CDR3 length is 14 residues. Trimming took 6 bases from V and 7 from J; bases not matched to a gene: 10. CDR1 SQVTM and CDR2 ANQGSEA come from the germline V gene. In nucleotides, the CDR3 is TGCAGCGTCCTACCGACAGGGGAGATTGAAAAACTGTTTTTT. Amino acid sequence: CSVLPTGEIEKLFF.

The genes are TRBV27 and TRBJ2-7; 12 bases agree with TRBD2. The CDR3 totals 14 residues. From germline, CDR1 is MNHEY and CDR2 SMNVEV (reference sequence). The V gene end was trimmed by 9 bases and the J gene end by 4 bases; junction bases not matched to a gene: 7. CDR3 sequence (DNA): TGTGCCAGTACCCCGGGACTAGCGGGTTACGAGCAGTACTTC. It translates to CASTPGLAGYEQYF.

The chain recombines TRBV6-2 or TRBV6-3 with TRBJ2-7; D may match TRBD1 or TRBD2 (7 bases each). From germline, CDR1 is MNHEY and CDR2 SVGEGT. With 6 bases removed from V and 0 bases from J, the gap between germline ends came to 12 bases. The CDR3 runs to 14 residues. The CDR3 bases are TGTGCCAGCAGCAGGGGGGGAAGCTCCTACGAGCAGTACTTC. The encoded protein is CASSRGGSSYEQYF.

The V call is TRBV9, the J call TRBJ2-6; no reliable D call. The CDR3 consists of 13 residues. Germline V gene data show CDR1 as SGDLS and CDR2 as YYNGEE. Deletions cut 3 bases from V and 1 base from J, with 2 bases between. This chain's CDR3 is CASSASGANVLTF. The CDR3 nucleotides are TGTGCCAGCAGCGCATCTGGGGCCAACGTCCTGACTTTC. Full variable domain (remainder filled in from reference TRBV9 and TRBJ2-6): DSGVTQTPKHLITATGQRVTLRCSPRSGDLSVYWYQQSLDQGLQFLIQYYNGEERAKGNILERFSAQQFPDLHSELNLSSLELGDSALYFCASSASGANVLTFGAGSRLTVL.

This chain uses TRBV3-1 (or the pseudogene TRBV3-2) with TRBJ1-2; 8 bases line up with TRBD1. Germline CDR1 reads LGHDT; CDR2 reads YNNKEL (reference sequence). After removal of 0 bases from V and 4 bases from J, the junction contained 4 bases not matched to a gene. The CDR3 is made up of 15 amino acids. The CDR3 region is CASSQDGTGGYGYTF. CDR3 sequence (DNA): TGTGCCAGCAGCCAAGATGGGACAGGAGGCTATGGCTACACCTTC.

This clone was counted between two and nine times. The V and J genes are TRBV5-4 and TRBJ2-2; TRBD1 matches 7 bases. After removal of 4 bases from V and 4 bases from J, the junction contained 13 bases not matched to a gene. CDR1 is SGHNT and CDR2 is YYREEE in the germline V gene (reference sequence). The CDR3 extends over 17 amino acids. The CDR3: CASSGNDRAKGTGELFF. CDR3 DNA sequence: TGTGCCAGCAGCGGAAATGACAGGGCGAAAGGCACCGGGGAGCTGTTTTTT.

The chain carries TRBV13 and TRBJ1-2; 8 bases match TRBD1. This CDR3 is built from 15 residues. The V gene's germline CDR1 is PRHDT and CDR2 FYEKMQ (reference sequence). Trimming removed 2 bases from V and 8 bases from J; junction bases left unmatched: 10. The CDR3 coding sequence is TGTGCCAGCAGCTTACGCGCGACAGGGGCCCCGGGCTACACCTTC. Its protein is CASSLRATGAPGYTF.

The chain employs TRBV4-1 and TRBJ2-7, with D unclear. Germline V gene lookup returns CDR1 MGHRA and CDR2 YSYEKL. The CDR3 totals 14 residues. V lost 0 bases and J 2 bases, leaving 8 bases between the germline ends. CDR3 DNA sequence: TGCGCCAGCAGCCAAGATGGGCAGGCCTACGAGCAGTACTTC. Translation gives CASSQDGQAYEQYF.

The V call is TRBV6-2 or TRBV6-3, the J call TRBJ2-3, with 11 bases aligning to TRBD2. This CDR3 has 14 residues. Losses at the gene ends were 4 bases for V and 6 bases for J; bases not matched to a gene: 3. Germline CDR1 MNHEY, CDR2 SVGEGT. Written as DNA, the CDR3 is TGTGCCAGCAGTTGGACTAGCGGGTTTGATACGCAGTATTTT. Translated: CASSWTSGFDTQYF.

The V and J genes are TRBV28 and TRBJ2-4; 8 nucleotides agree with TRBD1. Germline CDR1 and CDR2: MDHEN and SYDVKM. The CDR3 contains 16 residues. The J segment lost 4 bases and the V segment lost 5 bases, leaving 10 bases of the junction unmatched. The CDR3 here is CASSPLGQGLKNIQYF. The CDR3 nucleotides are TGTGCCAGCAGTCCATTAGGACAGGGCCTTAAAAACATTCAGTACTTC.